This paragraph covers one T cell receptor (beta chain) sequence. What antigen it recognizes has not been identified. There are no base qualities to consult, and no much larger clone falls within one base. The entry originates in a study of technical replicates of blood from a few donors (dated 2017 in TCRdb). The library was built by means of the immunoSEQ multiplex PCR assay. The table was pulled from immuneACCESS by TCRdb, which kept in-frame rearrangements only. Such tables lose some clones; where checked, under half of the loss comes from unresolved V genes, and the rest has no known cause. For this sample there are approximately 100,000 clones; just over 95% appear just once. Approximately 0.2% of the sample is in the top ten clones. From the germline V gene, CDR1 is SGHRS and CDR2 is YFSETQ. The trim is 0 bases for V and 1 base for J, with a gap of 10 bases between the germline ends. There are 15 amino acids in the CDR3, from cysteine to phenylalanine inclusive. Only the CDR3 portion is preserved as DNA: 45 bases, with reading frame beginning at the first base.

This chain is built from TRBV5-1 and TRBJ1-1; the D gene cannot be resolved reliably. The sequence was obtained from a human donor in good health. Material: T cells isolated from PBMCs. CDR3 region: CASSLGPRENTEAFF. The DNA sequence reads TGCGCCAGCAGCTTGGGCCCCCGGGAGAACACTGAAGCTTTCTTT.